This record looks at one T cell receptor beta chain sequence and its context. Its antigen remains unidentified. TCRdb keeps only in-frame clones here, not all; method: immunoSEQ multiplex PCR. Of 95,000 to 150,000 clones listed, less than 95% are singletons. This specimen comes from a study of T cell responses to AZD1222 COVID-19 vaccine. General study results and limits: Scientists sampled the repertoires only once the peak T cell response had passed.

Between the trimmed V and J ends, which lost 2 bases and 2 bases, there was a span of 11 bases. This CDR3 has 14 residues. Germline-derived CDR1 and CDR2 are SGHTS and YDEGEE. V is TRBV5-8 and J is TRBJ2-7; D might be TRBD1 (5 bases). The sequence came from an adult in good health. The specimen comprised peripheral blood, sampled on day 0 of MenACWY control vaccination. CDR3 DNA: TGTGCCAGCAGCTTATGGACACCGCCCTACGAGCAGTACGTC. It specifies CASSLWTPPYEQYV.